This T cell receptor beta chain was captured by sequencing in a study of blood T cell repertoires in COVID-19. Study information: Material from acute and convalescent COVID-19 was sourced from the United States, Italy and Spain. T cells, B-cell-depleted T cells, or PBMCs supplied cDNA or gDNA.

Per the original methods: Reference gene primers were amplified, and this amplification served to estimate nucleated cell counts. Only in-frame clones appear in the TCRdb table, and some are missing; sequencing was by immunoSEQ multiplex PCR. Clone size and the V and J calls come from that table; the DNA yielded D and trimming. This sample carries approximately 100,000 clones, 75% to 90% of them seen once, and the ten largest clones take about 34%. The CDR3 covers 15 residues. Trimming cost V 0 bases and J 0 bases, with 7 bases left between them. The germline V gene encodes CDR1 MNHNY and CDR2 SVGAGI (reference sequence).

This TCR came from a woman at least 80 years old with acute or convalescent COVID-19. The genes are TRBV6-6 and TRBJ2-3; no definite D call. The specimen was peripheral blood. CDR3 DNA: TGTGCCAGCAGTTACTCGACTGCTAGCACAGATACGCAGTATTTT. Translated: CASSYSTASTDTQYF.